The rows below give T cell receptor beta chains drawn from one sample of a study of lymphopenia after photon versus proton radiotherapy. Repertoires were generated with immunoSEQ multiplex PCR, while TCRdb's copy carries only in-frame clones and drops some. The profile shows 50,000 or so clones, about 92% of them singletons. The sequencing here drew on peripheral blood, taken from a patient treated with photon-based radiotherapy. The receptors stem from a woman in her forties with cholangiocarcinoma. CDR3s include the opening cysteine and the closing phenylalanine or tryptophan. D genes are given only for firm matches. The listing skips clone size in some rows; elsewhere it reads once, few, many or a size class.

j_call v_call d_call clone_size cdr3_aa cdr3_nt
TRBJ2-3 TRBV27 NA NA CASSLSKVLAKGTDTQYF TGTGCCAGCAGTTTATCGAAGGTATTAGCGAAGGGCACAGATACGCAGTATTTT
TRBJ2-7 TRBV2 NA NA CASSVVHEQYF TGTGCCAGCAGCGTAGTCCACGAGCAGTACTTC
TRBJ2-7 TRBV27 NA NA CASSPPSSADEQYF TGTGCCAGCAGTCCCCCCAGTTCAGCGGACGAGCAGTACTTC
TRBJ1-1 TRBV7-2 NA NA CASSSTGGEAFF TGTGCCAGCAGCTCCACGGGGGGTGAAGCTTTCTTT
TRBJ1-6 TRBV5-1 TRBD1 NA CASSSATGDNSPLHF TGCGCCAGCAGCTCGGCGACAGGGGATAATTCACCCCTCCACTTT
TRBJ1-6 TRBV6-6 TRBD1 NA CASSPGTGEDSPLHF TGTGCCAGCAGCCCCGGGACAGGGGAGGATTCACCCCTCCACTTT
TRBJ2-1 TRBV6-4 TRBD1 NA CASSEATGGNEQFF TGTGCCAGCAGTGAGGCGACAGGGGGCAATGAGCAGTTCTTC
TRBJ2-1 TRBV2 TRBD2 once CASSSGTANVFF TGTGCCAGCAGTAGCGGGACGGCCAATGTATTCTTC
TRBJ2-7 TRBV19 NA NA CASSTAGDYEQYF TGTGCCAGTAGTACGGCAGGGGACTACGAGCAGTACTTC
TRBJ2-3 TRBV5-4 TRBD2 NA CASSWGGTQYF TGTGCCAGCAGCTGGGGGGGAACGCAGTATTTT
TRBJ2-3 TRBV2 TRBD2 NA CASATSGVPSTDTQYF TGTGCCAGCGCAACTAGCGGGGTTCCTAGCACAGATACGCAGTATTTT
TRBJ1-5 TRBV28 NA NA CASSSNLNNQPQHF TGTGCCAGCAGTTCAAACTTAAATAATCAGCCCCAGCATTTT
TRBJ2-2 TRBV7-6 TRBD2 NA CASSLAGLAGANTGELFF TGTGCCAGCAGCTTAGCAGGACTAGCGGGCGCGAACACCGGGGAGCTGTTTTTT
TRBJ2-2 TRBV19 NA NA CASKGNTGELFF TGTGCCAGTAAGGGGAACACCGGGGAGCTGTTTTTT
TRBJ1-1 TRBV11-2 NA NA CASSLARENTEAFF TGTGCCAGCAGCTTAGCCAGGGAGAACACTGAAGCTTTCTTT
TRBJ2-7 TRBV18 NA NA CASSPPPGYEQYF TGTGCCAGCTCACCACCCCCAGGATACGAGCAGTACTTC
TRBJ1-2 TRBV6-6 TRBD1 NA CASSYIGTGVYGYTF TGTGCCAGCAGCTACATCGGGACAGGTGTTTATGGCTACACCTTC
TRBJ2-3 TRBV30 TRBD2 NA CAWSVGRLAGGTDTQYF TGTGCCTGGAGTGTAGGGAGACTAGCGGGGGGCACAGATACGCAGTATTTT
TRBJ1-2 TRBV5-1 NA NA CASNPDANGYGYTF TGCGCCAGCAACCCGGACGCAAACGGCTATGGCTACACCTTC
TRBJ1-1 TRBV7-3 NA once CASSPGGTTEAFF TGTGCCAGCAGTCCCGGGGGCACGACTGAAGCTTTCTTT
TRBJ2-7 TRBV6-5 NA NA CASSRYGDRGYEQYF TGTGCCAGCAGCCGCTACGGGGATCGAGGGTACGAGCAGTACTTC
TRBJ2-1 TRBV6-5 TRBD2 NA CASSGSGGSYNEQFF TGTGCCAGCAGTGGTAGCGGGGGCAGCTACAATGAGCAGTTCTTC
TRBJ2-5 TRBV7-7 NA NA CASSSLTHQETQYF TGTGCTAGCAGCTCATTGACCCACCAAGAGACCCAGTACTTC
TRBJ2-7 TRBV7-6 NA NA CASSLGRAYEQYF TGTGCCAGCAGCTTAGGCCGAGCCTACGAGCAGTACTTC
TRBJ1-3 TRBV10-2 NA NA CASRQRLQGGDTIYF TGCGCCAGCCGACAAAGATTACAGGGTGGGGACACCATATATTTT
TRBJ2-2 TRBV5-1 NA NA CASSFPGLGELFF TGCGCCAGCAGCTTTCCGGGGTTGGGGGAGCTGTTTTTT
TRBJ2-7 TRBV27 TRBD2 NA CASKGLRRGDKYEQYF TGTGCCAGCAAGGGTCTGAGGCGGGGGGACAAATACGAGCAGTACTTC
TRBJ1-1 TRBV5-6 NA NA CASSFLADRSSEAFF TGTGCCAGCAGCTTTCTAGCCGACCGGTCCTCTGAAGCTTTCTTT
TRBJ1-4 TRBV7-8 NA NA CASSLIPGSRGEKLFF TGTGCCAGCAGCCTTATCCCGGGTTCACGGGGTGAAAAACTGTTTTTT
TRBJ1-1 TRBV5-6 NA NA CASSLGVSPSMNTEAFF TGTGCCAGCAGCTTGGGGGTCAGTCCCTCTATGAACACTGAAGCTTTCTTT
TRBJ1-6 TRBV6-1 NA NA CASSETPGRLGSPLHF TGTGCCAGCAGTGAGACCCCAGGACGCTTGGGATCACCCCTCCACTTT
TRBJ1-5 TRBV19 TRBD1 NA CASSIGTGGNQPQHF TGTGCCAGTAGTATCGGGACAGGAGGTAATCAGCCCCAGCATTTT